A single sample gave rise to the 21 T cell receptor beta chains below, sequenced in a study of blood T cells in healthy people across ages. Together with a sample-barcoded 5' primer, a J-beta primer mix was included in a second PCR lasting roughly 7 to 11 cycles. In TCRdb, the 5' RACE reads were re-called with MiXCR into one record per CDR3 protein. The profile shows 650,000 or so distinct CDR3 sequences, more than 45% of them singletons. Sequenced: blood. These receptors came from an elderly woman in good health.

As for this clonotype: This clone may be a read error of a much larger clone one base away. The genes are TRBV12-3 or TRBV12-4 and TRBJ2-3, with a weak D call TRBD2 (6 bases). The CDR3 totals 16 residues. Trimming stripped 6 bases from V and 4 bases from J, with 20 bases between. The CDR3: CASSPRGGWEADTQYF. CDR3 nucleotide sequence: TGTGCCAGCAGCCCTCGTGGAGGGTGGGAGGCAGATACGCAGTATTTT.

This clonotype has at least ten counts. The J gene is TRBJ2-3, the V gene TRBV28; no firm D call. The CDR3 runs 13 residues. The germline gives CDR1 MDHEN, CDR2 SYDVKM. With 5 bases removed from V and 6 bases from J, the gap between germline ends came to 12 bases. CDR3 in amino acids: CASSTLTPDTQYF. The CDR3 DNA sequence: TGTGCCAGCAGTACACTGACCCCGGATACGCAGTATTTT. Full variable domain (outside the CDR3, taken from reference TRBV28 and TRBJ2-3): DVKVTQSSRYLVKRTGEKVFLECVQDMDHENMFWYRQDPGLGLRLIYFSYDVKMKEKGDIPEGYSVSREKKERFSLILESASTNQTSMYLCASSTLTPDTQYFGPGTRLTVL.

The V and J genes are TRBV14 and TRBJ2-7; 11 nucleotides agree with TRBD2. The V gene's germline CDR1 is SGHDN and CDR2 FVKESK. J was trimmed by 2 bases and V by 2 bases; bases with no gene match: 2. CDR3 length equals 15 residues. The CDR3 DNA reads TGTGCCAGCAGCCAACCGGGACTAGCGGCCTACGAGCAGTACTTC. It translates to CASSQPGLAAYEQYF.

This chain links TRBV3-1 with TRBJ1-4; the D gene is possibly TRBD1 (5 bases). The ends were cut back, 3 bases at V and 5 bases at J, with 13 bases in the middle. CDR3 length: 15 residues. Germline CDR1 is LGHDT and CDR2 is YNNKEL (reference sequence). The CDR3 region has the DNA TGTGCCAGCAGCCAGGACCAGGGACTGAATGAAAAACTGTTTTTT. Translating gives CASSQDQGLNEKLFF.

This clonotype was counted a few times. The rearrangement joins TRBV28 to TRBJ2-3, with a possible D match to TRBD2 (5 bases). Germline V CDR1 and CDR2: MDHEN, SYDVKM. V shed 6 bases and J shed 0 bases, with 19 bases lying between them. The CDR3 length is 17 residues. CDR3 region: CASSPSGGSGSTDTQYF. In DNA, the CDR3 is TGTGCCAGCAGCCCCAGCGGTGGCAGTGGCAGCACAGATACGCAGTATTTT.

This clonotype has just a few counts. The rearrangement links TRBV5-1 to TRBJ1-6, with a weak D call TRBD1 (6 bases). The CDR3 is made up of 15 amino acids. Per the germline V gene, CDR1 is SGHRS and CDR2 is YFSETQ. Trimming shortened V by 0 bases and J by 7 bases, and 11 bases separated the two germline ends. CDR3 residues: CASSLVQGRNSPLHF. CDR3 nucleotide sequence: TGCGCCAGCAGCTTGGTACAGGGCAGGAATTCACCCCTCCACTTT.

The V and J genes are TRBV20-1 and TRBJ2-4; D possibly corresponds to TRBD2 (6 bases). V was cut by 1 base and J by 5 bases, with 12 bases left in between. Germline V CDR1 and CDR2: DFQATT, SNEGSKA (reference sequence). This CDR3 spans 14 amino acids. CDR3 DNA: TGCAGTGCTAGAGCGTGGAGGGCCGAAAACATTCAGTACTTC. Protein product: CSARAWRAENIQYF.

Only a few counts were recorded for this clonotype. One end of the junction does not line up with germline, which may come from a read error. The chain joins TRBV7-9 to TRBJ2-5; perhaps TRBD1 as D (6 bases). The length of the CDR3 is 15 residues. Germline assignment: CDR1 SEHNR and CDR2 FQNEAQ (reference sequence). Written as DNA, the CDR3 is TGTGCCAGCAGCCCGACCCCGACAGGCCAAGAGGCCCAGTACTTC. Amino acids: CASSPTPTGQEAQYF.

This clonotype was detected a few times. In DNA, the CDR3 is TGTGCCAGCAGTTTCCGCGGGGCCACTGAAGCTTTCTTT. Residues: CASSFRGATEAFF. This sequence joins TRBV27 and TRBJ1-1; weak D call: TRBD1 (5 bases). Germline assignment: CDR1 MNHEY and CDR2 SMNVEV (reference sequence). Trimming left V 3 bases short and J 4 bases short, with 9 bases between. The CDR3 consists of 13 residues.

About this clonotype: Mismatch with germline at one junction end may stem from a read error. V gene TRBV29-1 combines with J gene TRBJ2-1; 7 bases map to TRBD2. The CDR3 has 13 residues. The germline gives CDR1 SQVTM, CDR2 ANQGSEA. DNA of the CDR3: TGCAGCGGTGAAGGGACTACCTACAATGAGCAGTTCTTC. It encodes CSGEGTTYNEQFF.

The V and J genes are TRBV12-3 or TRBV12-4 and TRBJ2-3, with 8 bases identical to TRBD2. V lost 6 bases to trimming and J lost 2 bases; unmatched junction nucleotides: 7. The CDR3 is made up of 15 amino acids. This CDR3 reads CASSRERGNTDTQYF. The CDR3 DNA reads TGTGCCAGCAGCAGAGAGCGGGGGAACACAGATACGCAGTATTTT.

This clonotype has a handful of counts. The CDR3 reads CASSLGSNNQPQHF. The CDR3 DNA sequence: TGTGCCAGCAGCTTGGGGTCCAACAATCAGCCCCAGCATTTT. The V gene is TRBV7-9, the J gene TRBJ1-5, with D hard to call. The ends were cut back, 3 bases at V and 3 bases at J, with 9 bases in the middle. Germline V gives CDR1 SEHNR, CDR2 FQNEAQ (reference sequence). The CDR3 has 14 residues.

J is TRBJ2-3 and V is TRBV12-3 or TRBV12-4, with TRBD2 identical over 9 bases. V dropped 4 bases and J dropped 1; count of bases not matched to a gene: 6. The CDR3 sequence is 16 residues long. CDR3 protein: CASSSAGGPGTDTQYF. CDR3 bases: TGTGCCAGCAGTTCAGCGGGAGGACCTGGCACAGATACGCAGTATTTT.

The chain links TRBV7-2 to TRBJ2-7, with D hard to call. Trimming pared 6 bases from V and 6 bases from J, leaving 18 bases between. This CDR3 has 14 amino acids. Germline CDR1 is SGHTA and CDR2 is FQGNSA. This CDR3 is CASSEVGNLLEQYF. The CDR3 coding sequence is TGTGCCAGCAGTGAGGTGGGAAATCTCCTCGAGCAGTACTTC.

In this sample, this clonotype turned up many times. The chain uses TRBV11-2 and TRBJ2-3, with D uncertain. The CDR3 contains 17 residues. Germline V lookup: CDR1 SGHAT, CDR2 FQNNGV. The V end lost 0 bases, the J end lost 0 bases, and 13 bases lay between the germline ends. The chain's CDR3 is CASSLDLGRLSTDTQYF. The CDR3 DNA reads TGTGCCAGCAGCTTAGACCTTGGGCGGCTTAGCACAGATACGCAGTATTTT.

About this clonotype itself: The germline gene is not matched at one end of the junction; a read error may be the cause. The chain recombines TRBV7-9 with TRBJ2-4; possibly TRBD1 for D (6 bases). Germline V gene data show CDR1 as SEHNR and CDR2 as FQNEAQ (reference sequence). The length of the CDR3 is 15 residues. In DNA form, the CDR3 reads TGTGCCAGCAGCCCAGGGGTTCTAGCCAAAACCATTCAGTACTTC. Residues: CASSPGVLAKTIQYF. The full variable domain, in which reference TRBV7-9 and TRBJ2-4 provide the parts outside the CDR3, is DTGVSQNPRHKITKRGQNVTFRCDPISEHNRLYWYRQTLGQGPEFLTYFQNEAQLEKSRLLSDRFSAERPKGSFSTLEIQRTEQGDSAMYLCASSPGVLAKTIQYFGAGTRLSVL.

This clonotype was counted ten times or more. The chain couples TRBV12-3 or TRBV12-4 to TRBJ2-1; TRBD2 matches 7 bases. The CDR3 extends over 15 amino acids. After removal of 1 base from V and 6 bases from J, the junction contained 6 bases not matched to a gene. CDR3 DNA: TGTGCCAGCAGTTTAGACCAGCGGGGTCTCAATGAGCAGTTCTTC. Residues: CASSLDQRGLNEQFF.

The V gene is TRBV3-1, the J gene TRBJ2-5; D unresolved. The closer fit of TRBJ2-4 to the DNA end suggests the J call may be wrong. The CDR3 extends over 13 amino acids. Germline CDR1 is LGHDT and CDR2 is YNNKEL (reference sequence). The CDR3 DNA sequence: TGTGCCAGCAGCCAAACCCGAAGAGACATTCAGTACTTC. Translation: CASSQTRRDIQYF.

The genes are TRBV6-1 and TRBJ2-1; the match to TRBD2 covers 14 bases. Trimming at V came to 7 bases and at J to 5 bases, leaving 13 bases not matched to a gene. The CDR3 is 18 amino acids. Germline CDR1 MNHNS, CDR2 SASEGT. CDR3 protein: CASIEGLRTSGRNNEQFF. The CDR3 DNA is TGTGCCAGCATTGAGGGTCTCCGGACTAGCGGGAGGAACAATGAGCAGTTCTTC.

The chain uses TRBV20-1 and TRBJ1-5; weak D call: TRBD1 (5 bases). The CDR3 has 13 amino acids. V lost 2 bases and J 7 bases, leaving 12 bases between the germline ends. The germline gives CDR1 DFQATT, CDR2 SNEGSKA (reference sequence). CDR3 in amino acids: CSARPEGRQPQHF. CDR3 DNA sequence: TGCAGTGCTAGACCCGAGGGGAGGCAGCCCCAGCATTTT.

In its sample, this clonotype was seen a few times. V is TRBV28 and J is TRBJ1-2, with D possibly being TRBD1 (6 bases). The CDR3 contains 17 residues. Per the germline V gene, CDR1 is MDHEN and CDR2 is SYDVKM. V was shortened by 1 base and J by 4 bases, with 19 bases between the two germline ends. CDR3 nucleotides: TGTGCCAGCAGTTTATTACTAAGGGGGGCTGCGCTCTATGGCTACACCTTC. It translates to CASSLLLRGAALYGYTF.